Here is one T cell receptor (beta chain) with its context. Its antigen is currently not known. Base qualities were left out, and no much larger clone turns up one base away. The germline V gene yields SQVTM for CDR1 and ANQGSEA for CDR2. The V end gives up 6 bases and the J end 5 bases, leaving 4 bases in the junction not matched to a gene. The CDR3, cysteine through phenylalanine, is 13 amino acids long. Only CDR3 DNA remains: 39 bases, in frame from the first base. This sample was taken from a study of identical twins listed by TCRdb under 2016. General notes on the study: TCR alpha and beta repertoires from monozygotic twins, unrelated adults of various ages and cord blood were deep-sequenced to test whether fetal clonotypes persist. To rule out contamination, replicate twin experiments were performed at different times with different library preparation protocols.

All donors were healthy Caucasians. The twin cohort consisted of three pairs of female monozygotic twins, all aged about 18 to 29 years. Peripheral blood mononuclear cells were the source from which RNA for the TCR libraries was isolated. General study outcomes and caveats: The excess sharing between twins in beta out-of-frame sequences was weaker because fewer shared sequences reduced the signal-to-noise ratio. Out-of-frame TCR alpha sharing in monozygotic twins was systematically underestimated by recombination models, whereas sharing between unrelated individuals was in agreement with the recombination models. Because the same donors could not be followed over many years, the conclusions depended on cross-sectional statistical analysis. Out-of-frame TCR alpha sequences shared between twins showed an excess of low generation-probability sequences compared with coincidental sharing between unrelated individuals. Fewer insertions were carried by abundant cord blood beta clonotypes; a weaker similar trend was observed in young adult naive repertoires, while no such trend was observed in memory repertoires. Zero-insertion analyses could be partly confounded by invariant T cells such as MAIT and iNKT, although diverse VJ usage argued against such confounding for most clonotypes.

Library preparation employed 5' RACE. TCRdb shows the sequencer as Illumina HiSeq 2000. Template switching added a universal primer binding site, and the final cDNA carried a unique molecular identifier that allowed TCR cDNA molecules to be counted accurately. Specific primers in the conserved constant-segment region were used to synthesize first-strand cDNA for TCR alpha and beta chains. Each cDNA library was double barcoded, with a SMART-Mk sample barcode plus Illumina barcodes, to control for contamination. TruSeq adapter sequences, together with Illumina sample barcodes, were added in two successive PCR steps. TCR alpha and beta cDNA libraries were sequenced on the Illumina HiSeq platform with custom primers. On the authors' methods: Raw reads were processed with MiGEC to extract unique molecular identifiers, and MiXCR was used to determine CDR3 positions. For each individual, recombination models were inferred using an EM algorithm with the repgenHMM and IGoR tools. The tcR package in R was used for shared clonotype analysis, with sharing normalized by the product of cloneset sizes. To study raw recombination free of thymic and clonal selection effects, out-of-frame nonproductive sequences were analyzed. TCRdb trimmed the raw reads at Q25, called clones with MiXCR and kept productive beta chains. Rows are combined by CDR3 protein, so each entry shows the most common genes and DNA. The V and J calls follow TCRdb's processing rather than the paper's. For this sample the table gives some 760,000 distinct CDR3 sequences, of which about 20% were detected only once. The ten largest make up roughly 14% of the sample.

This same sample was also part of a study on T cells expressing NK-cell markers. The second paper states: Several donors provided sorted CD3+CD56+NKG2C+, CD3+CD56+NKG2C- and CD3+CD56-NKG2C+ T-cell subsets, whose TCR beta-chain repertoires were profiled. Most of the eight sequenced donors were HCMV-seropositive and one was HCMV-seronegative. In several experiments an anti-gammadeltaTCR antibody was added to restrict sorting to alphabetaTCR-expressing T cells. In more than 5 donors, the dominant CD3+CD56+NKG2C+ clonotypes ranked among the top 10 CD8+ clonotypes, making up 1.0-7.0% of CD8+ T cells. Those dominant clonotypes were again the most abundant among CD3+CD56-NKG2C+ cells in a handful of donors, at about 25-65%. Whether the expanded NKG2C-expressing T cell clones were specific for HCMV antigens was left unclear. Randomly selected healthy volunteers, three men and five women, were used as the eight sequenced donors. HCMV serostatus was determined by detecting HCMV-specific IgG in serum with a commercial ELISA kit. For several donors, bulk peripheral blood T-cell repertoires were additionally sequenced from unsorted PBMC. MIGEC was used to demultiplex reads and group the reads by UMI, and MiTCR was used to assemble and quantify clonotypes. To exclude erroneous sequences, only TCR cDNA sequences supported by at least two reads were retained. The tcR package was used for downstream repertoire analysis, and clonotypes were matched between fractions using CDR3 nucleotide sequence together with V segment. VDJmatch was used to annotate antigen specificity against VDJdb, with one amino acid substitution in CDR3 permitted.

The origin of this receptor is a woman aged 18-29 years in good health. The chain is made from TRBV29-1 and TRBJ2-5, with 12 junctional bases fitting TRBD2. Sequencing used PBMCs. In nucleotide form, the sequence is TGCAGCGTGGGGACTAGCGGGTTCGAGACCCAGTACTTC. It translates as CSVGTSGFETQYF.